The 8 T cell receptor beta chains presented below share a single source sample, sequenced in a study of OX40 agonist ivuxolimab in advanced cancers. The assay was immunoSEQ multiplex PCR, and TCRdb's table has in-frame clones only and misses some. Counted here are 90,000 to 150,000 clones, approximately 92% occurring once; the ten biggest clones make up 0.55%. Sequencing was performed on CD4+ or CD8+ T cells sorted from blood, taken in a trial of the OX40 agonist ivuxolimab. These receptors all come from an adult with an advanced solid tumor such as melanoma, head and neck, liver or kidney cancer.

J is TRBJ1-6 and V is TRBV7-3; D might be TRBD1 (5 bases). This CDR3 is built from 16 residues. With 4 bases removed from V and 5 bases from J, the gap between germline ends came to 15 bases. Germline V lookup: CDR1 SGHTA, CDR2 FQGTGA. In DNA, the CDR3 is TGTGCCAGCAGCTCGGCCGCGGCAGGGAATAATTCACCCCTCCACTTT. Translation gives CASSSAAAGNNSPLHF.

This chain uses TRBV2 with TRBJ1-2, with a tentative D call TRBD1 (5 bases). This CDR3 is built from 15 residues. V was cut by 5 bases and J by 5 bases, with 18 bases left in between. CDR1 is SNHLY and CDR2 is FYNNEI in the germline V gene. This chain's CDR3 is CASSLQEDPLYGYTF. The CDR3 region has the DNA TGTGCCAGCAGTCTACAGGAGGACCCCCTATATGGCTACACCTTC.

The J gene is TRBJ2-1, the V gene TRBV7-2; 7 bases agree with TRBD2. Germline V CDR1 and CDR2: SGHTA, FQGNSA. The V segment lost 4 bases and the J segment 8 bases; nucleotides outside the gene matches: 14. This CDR3 has 16 amino acids. The DNA for the CDR3 is TGTGCCAGCAGCTCCTGGGGGGGTCCTAATTGGGATGAGCAGTTCTTC. The encoded protein is CASSSWGGPNWDEQFF.

The chain has TRBV5-4 and TRBJ2-1; TRBD1 agrees at 8 bases. The germline gives CDR1 SGHNT, CDR2 YYREEE (reference sequence). CDR3 length: 13 residues. Germline trimming cut 3 bases from V and 7 bases from J; bases unmatched to any gene: 3. The DNA of the CDR3 is TGTGCCAGCAGCTGGACAGGGAGAAATGAGCAGTTCTTC. Amino acid sequence: CASSWTGRNEQFF.

The V gene is TRBV19, the J gene TRBJ2-5; D gene unclear. Germline V lookup: CDR1 LNHDA, CDR2 SQIVND (reference sequence). V lost 5 bases and J lost 5, with 12 bases in between. The CDR3 is made up of 13 amino acids. The CDR3 DNA sequence: TGTGCCAGTAGTCGGTCCGGATTTGAGACCCAGTACTTC. Residues: CASSRSGFETQYF.

The gene calls are TRBV7-2 and TRBJ2-3, with TRBD2 matching over 9 bases. The junction had 3 bases not matched to a gene; V was cut back by 5 bases and J by 3 bases. The germline V gene encodes CDR1 SGHTA and CDR2 FQGNSA. This CDR3 is 14 amino acids long. The chain's CDR3 is CASSAGGRTDTQYF. The CDR3 DNA is TGTGCCAGCAGCGCGGGGGGGCGGACAGATACGCAGTATTTT.

This clone showed up just once. The chain employs TRBV5-4 and TRBJ2-7; 8 bases are shared with TRBD1. Germline CDR1 SGHNT, CDR2 YYREEE (reference sequence). The length of the CDR3 is 14 residues. Losses at the gene ends were 3 bases for V and 5 bases for J; bases not matched to a gene: 7. The CDR3 DNA sequence: TGTGCCAGCAGCTCCTCCGGGACAGGAGACGAGCAGTACTTC. This gives the protein CASSSSGTGDEQYF.

This clone was seen once. This chain uses TRBV10-2 with TRBJ1-3; the D is unclear. Per germline, CDR1 WSHSY and CDR2 SAAADI. CDR3 length: 15 residues. The V and J ends lost 5 bases and 0 bases respectively, with 11 bases between them. The CDR3: CASSNGLLSGNTIYF. The DNA for the CDR3 is TGCGCCAGCAGTAATGGACTGCTCTCTGGAAACACCATATATTTT.